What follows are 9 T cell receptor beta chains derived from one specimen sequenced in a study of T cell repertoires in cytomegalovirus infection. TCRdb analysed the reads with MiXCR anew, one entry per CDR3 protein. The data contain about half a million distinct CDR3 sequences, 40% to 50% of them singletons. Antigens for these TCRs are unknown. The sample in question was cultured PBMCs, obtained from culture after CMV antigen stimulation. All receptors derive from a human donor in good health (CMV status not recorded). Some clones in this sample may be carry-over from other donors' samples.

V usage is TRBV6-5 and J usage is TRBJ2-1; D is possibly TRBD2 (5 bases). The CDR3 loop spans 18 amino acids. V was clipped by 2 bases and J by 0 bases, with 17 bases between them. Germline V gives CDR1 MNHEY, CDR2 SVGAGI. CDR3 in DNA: TGTGCCAGCAGTTACCGTCTGTTCGGGATAAGCTCCTACAATGAGCAGTTCTTC. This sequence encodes CASSYRLFGISSYNEQFF.

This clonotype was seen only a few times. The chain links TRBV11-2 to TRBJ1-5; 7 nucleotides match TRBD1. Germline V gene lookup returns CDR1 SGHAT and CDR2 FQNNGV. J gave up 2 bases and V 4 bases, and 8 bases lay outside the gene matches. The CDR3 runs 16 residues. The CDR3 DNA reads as TGTGCCAGCAGCTACGTACAGGGGTACGGCAATCAGCCCCAGCATTTT. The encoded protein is CASSYVQGYGNQPQHF.

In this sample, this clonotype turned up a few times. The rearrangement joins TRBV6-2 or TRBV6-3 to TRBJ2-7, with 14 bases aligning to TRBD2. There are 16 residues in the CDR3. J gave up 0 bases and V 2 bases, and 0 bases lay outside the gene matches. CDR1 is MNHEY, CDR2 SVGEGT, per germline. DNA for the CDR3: TGTGCCAGCAGTTACGGGACTAGCGGGAGCTCCTACGAGCAGTACTTC. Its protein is CASSYGTSGSSYEQYF.

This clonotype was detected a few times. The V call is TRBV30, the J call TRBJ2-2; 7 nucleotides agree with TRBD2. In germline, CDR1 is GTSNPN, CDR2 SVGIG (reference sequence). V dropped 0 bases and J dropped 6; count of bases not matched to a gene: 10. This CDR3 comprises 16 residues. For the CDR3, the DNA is TGTGCCTGGAGTGTACCCCACGGCGGGAGCTCCGGGGAGCTGTTTTTT. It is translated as CAWSVPHGGSSGELFF.

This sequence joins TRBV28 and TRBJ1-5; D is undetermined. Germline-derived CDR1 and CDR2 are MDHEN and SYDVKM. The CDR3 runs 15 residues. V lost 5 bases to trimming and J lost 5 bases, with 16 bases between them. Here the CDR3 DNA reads TGTGCCAGCAGTGCACCCCCCGTGACTGATCAGCCCCAGCATTTT. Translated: CASSAPPVTDQPQHF.

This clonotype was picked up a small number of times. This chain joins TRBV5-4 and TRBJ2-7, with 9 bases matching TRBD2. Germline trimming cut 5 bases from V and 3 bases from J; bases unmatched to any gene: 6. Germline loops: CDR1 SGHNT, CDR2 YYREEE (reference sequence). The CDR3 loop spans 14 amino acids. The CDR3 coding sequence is TGTGCCAGCAGTATGACTAGCGGAGTCTACGAGCAGTACTTC. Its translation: CASSMTSGVYEQYF.

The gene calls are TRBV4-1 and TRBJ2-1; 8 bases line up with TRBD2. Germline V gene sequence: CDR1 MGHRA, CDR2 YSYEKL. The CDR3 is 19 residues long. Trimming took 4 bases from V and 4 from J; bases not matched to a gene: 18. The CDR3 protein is CASSLTKPRRGGGYNEQFF. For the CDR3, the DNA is TGCGCCAGCAGCCTAACTAAGCCCCGACGGGGGGGCGGTTACAATGAGCAGTTCTTC.

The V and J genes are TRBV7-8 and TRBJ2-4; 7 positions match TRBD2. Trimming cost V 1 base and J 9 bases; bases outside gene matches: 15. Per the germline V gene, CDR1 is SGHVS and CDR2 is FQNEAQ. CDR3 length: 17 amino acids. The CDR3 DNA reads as TGTGCCAGCAGCTTAGGAAGGATCCTCGCGGGAGTGGGCATTCAGTACTTC. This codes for CASSLGRILAGVGIQYF.

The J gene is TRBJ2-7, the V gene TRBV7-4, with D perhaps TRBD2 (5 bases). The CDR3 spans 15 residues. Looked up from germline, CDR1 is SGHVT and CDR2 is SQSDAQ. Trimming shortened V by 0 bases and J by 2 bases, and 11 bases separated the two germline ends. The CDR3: CASSLARVGPYEQYF. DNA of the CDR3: TGTGCCAGCAGCTTAGCGCGGGTAGGGCCCTACGAGCAGTACTTC.